This TCR beta chain was captured in a study of T cell responses to AZD1222 COVID-19 vaccine. As to this clone: Its antigen remains unidentified.

TCRdb's table, derived via immunoSEQ multiplex PCR, lists solely in-frame clones and lacks some. The profile shows 140,000 to 150,000 clones, more than 80% of them singletons. V was pared by 5 bases and J by 12 bases, with 16 bases between. Germline loops: CDR1 GTSNPN, CDR2 SVGIG (reference sequence). The CDR3 loop spans 12 amino acids. Study-wide results and caveats: None of the repertoires were sampled until the peak T cell response had passed.

V is TRBV30 and J is TRBJ1-4; unclear D gene. Sample: peripheral blood, taken on day 0 of AZD1222 vaccination. The receptor was isolated from an adult in good health. The CDR3 DNA reads as TGTGCCTGGGCCCGTAGTGCGCCAGAACTGTTTTTT. Protein: CAWARSAPELFF. Full variable domain (outside the CDR3, taken from reference TRBV30 and TRBJ1-4): SQTIHQWPATLVQPVGSPLSLECTVEGTSNPNLYWYRQAAGRGLQLLFYSVGIGQISSEVPQNLSASRPQDRQFILSSKKLLLSDSGFYLCAWARSAPELFFGSGTQLSVL.